Listed below are T cell receptor beta chains from one sample, sequenced in a study of CD8 T cells in ankylosing spondylitis. MiXCR, run by TCRdb on the 5' RACE reads, gives a single entry per CDR3 protein. This sample has about 200,000 distinct CDR3 sequences; roughly 13% occur once, and the top ten carry 15% to 20%. Sequenced material: blood, either unsorted or a sorted T cell fraction (not recorded which). The receptors come from a male donor with ankylosing spondylitis or in good health (not recorded which). Both conserved end residues are part of each CDR3. Fields, in order: J gene, V gene, CDR3 protein.

J: TRBJ1-1
V: TRBV5-1
CDR3: CASSFLSRGEAFF

J: TRBJ2-3
V: TRBV20-1
CDR3: CSATGLEVTDTQYF

J: TRBJ2-1
V: TRBV3-1
CDR3: CASSQVAGESYNEQFF

J: TRBJ2-5
V: TRBV19
CDR3: CASSAGFQETQYF

J: TRBJ2-2
V: TRBV6-6
CDR3: CASTLGGAGELFF

J: TRBJ2-1
V: TRBV5-1
CDR3: CASSPGFLDEQFF

J: TRBJ2-5
V: TRBV6-5
CDR3: CASSYPGQLETQYF

J: TRBJ2-3
V: TRBV29-1
CDR3: CSVEDPPGVVTDTQYF

J: TRBJ2-7
V: TRBV29-1
CDR3: CSVGGSGMSYEQYF

J: TRBJ2-7
V: TRBV20-1
CDR3: CSAKGLAGGISYEQYF

J: TRBJ2-1
V: TRBV14
CDR3: CASTARGPGKFF

J: TRBJ1-2
V: TRBV14
CDR3: CASSQTANYGYTF

J: TRBJ1-1
V: TRBV5-5
CDR3: CASSTGTENTEAFF

J: TRBJ2-2
V: TRBV11-2
CDR3: CASSYPKGVAGELFF

J: TRBJ2-1
V: TRBV10-3
CDR3: CAASGGGSLTYNEQFF

J: TRBJ2-5
V: TRBV9
CDR3: CASSSDLGVLQETQYF

J: TRBJ2-2
V: TRBV29-1
CDR3: CSVEGGAVGELFF

J: TRBJ1-4
V: TRBV12-3/TRBV12-4
CDR3: CASSQGASTNEKLFF

J: TRBJ2-3
V: TRBV7-6
CDR3: CASSPGTYRASSDTQYF

J: TRBJ2-5
V: TRBV5-1
CDR3: CASREDGRLETQYF

J: TRBJ2-7
V: TRBV30
CDR3: CAWSELAGSSYEQYF

J: TRBJ1-5
V: TRBV7-9
CDR3: CASSGTEIRGQPQHF

J: TRBJ2-1
V: TRBV12-5
CDR3: CASGARAGEGNEQFF

J: TRBJ2-3
V: TRBV20-1
CDR3: CSASPLAEVFTQYF

J: TRBJ2-1
V: TRBV5-6
CDR3: CASSLEADYNEQFF

J: TRBJ2-5
V: TRBV3-1
CDR3: CASSLTGTGGEIQYF

J: TRBJ2-3
V: TRBV3-1
CDR3: CASSQDRSRPSTDTQYF

J: TRBJ1-4
V: TRBV28
CDR3: CASSQPLWSEKLFF

J: TRBJ2-7
V: TRBV12-3/TRBV12-4
CDR3: CASSFLGNYEQYF

J: TRBJ2-1
V: TRBV7-9
CDR3: CASSRITSGIYNEQFF

J: TRBJ1-2
V: TRBV2
CDR3: CASSEWTGGNYGYTF

J: TRBJ2-1
V: TRBV20-1
CDR3: CSAREGGGEQFF

J: TRBJ1-5
V: TRBV29-1
CDR3: CSVDTGSNQPQHF

J: TRBJ2-7
V: TRBV29-1
CDR3: CSVESRYSYEQYF

J: TRBJ2-1
V: TRBV29-1
CDR3: CTVPGTGGEQFF

J: TRBJ2-7
V: TRBV7-6
CDR3: CASSSDRVKQYF

J: TRBJ2-2
V: TRBV25-1
CDR3: CASMRQSPANTGELFF

J: TRBJ2-3
V: TRBV5-6
CDR3: CASRSTGPQGTDTQYF

J: TRBJ2-3
V: TRBV7-2
CDR3: CASSFLREGTSTDTQYF

J: TRBJ1-1
V: TRBV12-3/TRBV12-4
CDR3: CASTPGGTEAFF

J: TRBJ1-5
V: TRBV27
CDR3: CASSPGQGVQPQHF